The entry below describes one TCR beta chain. This CDR3 comprises 16 residues. Per germline, CDR1 SGHDT and CDR2 YYEEEE. V lost 1 base and J lost 3, with 16 bases in between. Per the study methods: It was from reference gene primer amplification that nucleated cell counts were estimated. Assay: immunoSEQ multiplex PCR; the TCRdb copy retains only in-frame clones and omits some. The V and J calls and clone size are taken from that table; D and trimming were inferred from the DNA. Of 140,000 to 150,000 clones detected, about 89% appear once; the ten largest clones hold roughly 37%. The data belong to a study of blood T cell repertoires in COVID-19. On the study more broadly: Material from acute and convalescent COVID-19 was sourced from the United States, Italy and Spain. T cells, B-cell-depleted T cells, or PBMCs supplied cDNA or gDNA.

This chain links TRBV5-6 with TRBJ1-2; D is unclear. The source material was peripheral blood. The sequence derives from a man over 45 who had recovered from COVID-19. The CDR3 loop reads CASSLKLNSAYYGYTF. For the CDR3, the DNA is TGTGCCAGCAGCTTGAAGCTTAACAGTGCCTACTATGGCTACACCTTC.